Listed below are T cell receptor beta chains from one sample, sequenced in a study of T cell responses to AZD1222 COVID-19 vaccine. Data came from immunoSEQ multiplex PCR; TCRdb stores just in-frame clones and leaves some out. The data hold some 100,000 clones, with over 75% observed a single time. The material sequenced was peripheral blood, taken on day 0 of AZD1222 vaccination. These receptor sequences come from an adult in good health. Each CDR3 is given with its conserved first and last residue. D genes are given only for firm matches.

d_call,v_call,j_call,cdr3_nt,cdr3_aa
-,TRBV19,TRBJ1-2,TGTGCCAGTACCCCACTTCCAGGGAGGTATGGCTACACCTTC,CASTPLPGRYGYTF
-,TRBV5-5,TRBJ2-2,TGTGCCAGCAGCTTTGTACAGGGTCACGGGGAGCTGTTTTTT,CASSFVQGHGELFF
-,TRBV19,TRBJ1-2,TGTGCCAGTAGTATAAGTTGGGGAGCGGATGGCTACACCTTC,CASSISWGADGYTF
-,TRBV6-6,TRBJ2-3,TGTGCCAGCAGGCCCCCGGGACTAGGGGGCCTGCATACGCAGTATTTT,CASRPPGLGGLHTQYF
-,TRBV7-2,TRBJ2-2,TGTGCCAGCAGCTATTACTCGAGGACCGGGGAGCTGTTTTTT,CASSYYSRTGELFF
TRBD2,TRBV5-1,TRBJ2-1,TGCGCCAGCAGCTCCCTAGCGGCGGGGTCCTACAATGAGCAGTTCTTC,CASSSLAAGSYNEQFF
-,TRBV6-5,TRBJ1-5,TGTGCCAGCAGTTCTTCCGGGACCGGGTTCTTAGCCCAGCATTTT,CASSSSGTGFLAQHF
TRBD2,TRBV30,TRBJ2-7,TGTGCCTGGAGTCAGGGAGGGGTTGTCACCTACGAGCAGTACTTC,CAWSQGGVVTYEQYF
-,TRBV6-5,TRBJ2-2,TGTGCCAGCAGGACCCCGGGTGGCGCCGGGGAGCTGTTTTTT,CASRTPGGAGELFF
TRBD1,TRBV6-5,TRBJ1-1,TGTGCCAGCAGTTACCTGGGACAGGGGAACACTGAAGCTTTCTTT,CASSYLGQGNTEAFF
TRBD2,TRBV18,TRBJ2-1,TGTGCCAGCTCACCACCGGCCAGCGGGGGGCACGAGCAGTTCTTC,CASSPPASGGHEQFF
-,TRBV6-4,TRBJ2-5,TGTGCCAGCAGTCCCGCTCCGATGGGCAGTTTGTACCAAGAGACCCAGTACTTC,CASSPAPMGSLYQETQYF
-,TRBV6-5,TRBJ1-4,TGTGCCAGCAAGGGCGGAAGGAATGAAAAACTGTTTTTT,CASKGGRNEKLFF
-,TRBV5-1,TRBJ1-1,TGCGCCAGCAGCTTGGTAGGGGGTAACACTGAAGCTTTCTTT,CASSLVGGNTEAFF